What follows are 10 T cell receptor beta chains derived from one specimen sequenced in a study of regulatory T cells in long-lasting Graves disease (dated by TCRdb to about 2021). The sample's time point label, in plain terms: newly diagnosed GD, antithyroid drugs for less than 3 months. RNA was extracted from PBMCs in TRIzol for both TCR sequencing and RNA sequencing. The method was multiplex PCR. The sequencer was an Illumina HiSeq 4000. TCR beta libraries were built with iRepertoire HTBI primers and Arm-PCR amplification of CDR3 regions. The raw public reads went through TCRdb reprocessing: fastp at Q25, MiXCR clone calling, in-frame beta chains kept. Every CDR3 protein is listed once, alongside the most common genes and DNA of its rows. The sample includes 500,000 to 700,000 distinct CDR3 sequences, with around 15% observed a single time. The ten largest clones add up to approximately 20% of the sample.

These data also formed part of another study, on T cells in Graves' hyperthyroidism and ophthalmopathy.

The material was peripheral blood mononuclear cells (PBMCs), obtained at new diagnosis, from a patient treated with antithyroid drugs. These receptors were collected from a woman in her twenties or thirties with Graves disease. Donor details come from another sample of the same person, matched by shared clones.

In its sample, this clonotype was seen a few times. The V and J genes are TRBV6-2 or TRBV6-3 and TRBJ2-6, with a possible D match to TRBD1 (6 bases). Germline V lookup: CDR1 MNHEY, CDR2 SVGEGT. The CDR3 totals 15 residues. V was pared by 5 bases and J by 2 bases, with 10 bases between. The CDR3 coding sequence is TGTGCCAGCAGTAATACAGGGACTGGGGCCAACGTCCTGACTTTC. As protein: CASSNTGTGANVLTF.

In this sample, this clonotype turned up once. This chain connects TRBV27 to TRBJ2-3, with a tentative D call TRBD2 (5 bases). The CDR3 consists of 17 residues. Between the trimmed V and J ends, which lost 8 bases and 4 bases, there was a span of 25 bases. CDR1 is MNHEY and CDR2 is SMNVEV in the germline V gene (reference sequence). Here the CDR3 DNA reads TGTGCCAGCGGATCCCGCTACGGAGGTCGAGACTCAGATACGCAGTATTTT. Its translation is CASGSRYGGRDSDTQYF.

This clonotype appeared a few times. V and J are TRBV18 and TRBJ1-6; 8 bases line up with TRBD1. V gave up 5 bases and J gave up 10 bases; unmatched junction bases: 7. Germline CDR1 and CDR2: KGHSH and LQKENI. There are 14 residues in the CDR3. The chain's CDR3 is CASSSGQGGSPLHF. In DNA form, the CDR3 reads TGTGCCAGCTCATCCGGACAGGGCGGGTCACCCCTCCACTTT.

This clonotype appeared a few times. CDR3 DNA: TGTGCCAGCAAGGGAGGGAGTGATCAGCCCCAGCATTTT. Translation: CASKGGSDQPQHF. The chain has TRBV27 and TRBJ1-5; D gene uncertain. The V gene's germline CDR1 is MNHEY and CDR2 SMNVEV (reference sequence). V was pared by 7 bases and J by 5 bases, with 12 bases between. The CDR3 consists of 13 residues.

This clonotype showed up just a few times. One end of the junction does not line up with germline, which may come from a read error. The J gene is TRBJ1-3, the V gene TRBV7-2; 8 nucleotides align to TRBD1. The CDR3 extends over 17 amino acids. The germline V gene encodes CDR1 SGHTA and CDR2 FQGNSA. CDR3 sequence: CASSLAGAGGGGNTMYF. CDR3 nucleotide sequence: TGTGCCAGCAGCTTAGCCGGAGCAGGGGGCGGTGGAAACACCATGTATTTT.

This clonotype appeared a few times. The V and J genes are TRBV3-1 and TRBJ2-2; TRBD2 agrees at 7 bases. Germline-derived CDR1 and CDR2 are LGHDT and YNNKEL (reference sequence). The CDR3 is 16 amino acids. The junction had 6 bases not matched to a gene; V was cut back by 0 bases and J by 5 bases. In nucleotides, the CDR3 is TGTGCCAGCAGCCAAGAGGCGGGAGTAGGGACCGGGGAGCTGTTTTTT. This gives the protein CASSQEAGVGTGELFF.

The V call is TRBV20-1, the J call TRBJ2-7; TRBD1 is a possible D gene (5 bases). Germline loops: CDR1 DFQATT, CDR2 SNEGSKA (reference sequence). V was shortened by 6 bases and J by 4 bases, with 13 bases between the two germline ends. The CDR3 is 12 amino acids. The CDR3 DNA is TGCAGTGCAAATGATCAGGGTTACGAGCAGTACTTC. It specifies CSANDQGYEQYF.

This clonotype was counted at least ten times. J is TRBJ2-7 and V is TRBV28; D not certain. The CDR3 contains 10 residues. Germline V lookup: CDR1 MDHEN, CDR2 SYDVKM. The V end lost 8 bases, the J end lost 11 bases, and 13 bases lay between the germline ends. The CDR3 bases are TGTGCCAGCCGCAAGTCCCAAGAGTACTTC. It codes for CASRKSQEYF.

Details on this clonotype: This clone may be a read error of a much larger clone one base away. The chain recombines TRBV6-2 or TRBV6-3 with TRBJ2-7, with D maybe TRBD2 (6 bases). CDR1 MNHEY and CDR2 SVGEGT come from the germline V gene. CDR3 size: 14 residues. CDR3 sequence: CASSYPGLGYERYF. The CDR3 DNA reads TGTGCCAGCAGTTACCCGGGACTGGGCTACGAGCGGTACTTC.

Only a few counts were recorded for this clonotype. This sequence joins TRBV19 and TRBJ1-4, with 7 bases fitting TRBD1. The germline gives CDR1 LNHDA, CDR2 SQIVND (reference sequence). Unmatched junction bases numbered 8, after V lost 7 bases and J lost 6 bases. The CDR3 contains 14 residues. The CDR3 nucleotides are TGTGCCAGTACCGCAGGGGGGACGGATGAAAAACTGTTTTTT. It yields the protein CASTAGGTDEKLFF.